This T cell receptor beta chain was observed in a study of T cell changes during pregnancy in multiple sclerosis. Profiling relied on immunoSEQ multiplex PCR, and the TCRdb table lists in-frame clones only, not all of them. Of fewer than 40,000 clones listed, roughly 89% are singletons. The V gene lost 0 bases and the J gene lost 5 bases, with 7 bases spanning the gap. CDR1 and CDR2 (germline): SGHAT, FQNNGV. The CDR3 has 14 amino acids. The sequence was collected from a female donor in good health, enrolled as a control in a pregnancy study. Sequenced here: CD4+ T cells from peripheral blood mononuclear cells, sampled in the second trimester of pregnancy. The chain employs TRBV11-2 and TRBJ2-2; D gene ambiguous. CDR3 amino acids: CASSLEAGTGELFF. CDR3 DNA: TGTGCCAGCAGCTTAGAGGCAGGTACCGGGGAGCTGTTTTTT. Full variable domain (remainder filled in from reference TRBV11-2 and TRBJ2-2): EAGVAQSPRYKIIEKRQSVAFWCNPISGHATLYWYQQILGQGPKLLIQFQNNGVVDDSQLPKDRFSAERLKGVDSTLKIQPAKLEDSAVYLCASSLEAGTGELFFGEGSRLTVL.